The clone carrying this TCR beta chain was found a few times. The target antigen is unknown. This specimen comes from a study of T-cell memory formation after mild COVID-19. Study-wide context: In these data, TCR clusters were largely donor specific. Study observations and caveats: A second wave of clones peaked on day 37, and their SARS-CoV-2 specificity went unconfirmed.

The CDR3 is made up of 15 amino acids. Trimming removed 2 bases at V and 1 base at J, with 11 bases between. The V gene's germline CDR1 is SEHNR and CDR2 FQNEAQ (reference sequence). TCRdb reprocessed the 5' RACE reads via MiXCR and lists one record per CDR3 protein. The sample carries approximately 560,000 distinct CDR3 sequences, roughly 17% recorded once. Sequenced: PBMCs or a T cell subset sorted from them (not recorded which). V is TRBV7-9 and J is TRBJ2-5, with D maybe TRBD1 (5 bases). This TCR derives from an adult woman who had mild COVID-19 (a few samples of this study predate the infection). Cell type and time point are not known. The chain's CDR3 is CASSLSGQLQETQYF. CDR3 nucleotide sequence: TGTGCCAGCAGCTTATCCGGACAACTCCAAGAGACCCAGTACTTC.